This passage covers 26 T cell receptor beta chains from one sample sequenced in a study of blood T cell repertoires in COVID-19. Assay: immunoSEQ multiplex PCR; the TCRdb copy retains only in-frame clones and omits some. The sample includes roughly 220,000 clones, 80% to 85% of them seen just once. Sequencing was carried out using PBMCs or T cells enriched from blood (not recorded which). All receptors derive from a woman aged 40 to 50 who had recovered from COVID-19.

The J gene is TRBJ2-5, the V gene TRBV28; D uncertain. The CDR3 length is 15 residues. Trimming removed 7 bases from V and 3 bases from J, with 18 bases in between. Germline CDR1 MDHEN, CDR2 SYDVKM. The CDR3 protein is CASTFGTLRKETQYF. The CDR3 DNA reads TGTGCCAGCACCTTTGGTACCCTGAGAAAAGAGACCCAGTACTTC.

CDR3 coding DNA: TGTGCCATCAGTGTTACGGTTGGAGAGACCCAGTACTTC. This translates into CAISVTVGETQYF. The chain is built from TRBV10-3 and TRBJ2-5; no clear D. The CDR3 is made up of 13 amino acids. Trimming removed 4 bases from V and 4 bases from J, with 10 bases in between. Looked up from germline, CDR1 is ENHRY and CDR2 is SYGVKD.

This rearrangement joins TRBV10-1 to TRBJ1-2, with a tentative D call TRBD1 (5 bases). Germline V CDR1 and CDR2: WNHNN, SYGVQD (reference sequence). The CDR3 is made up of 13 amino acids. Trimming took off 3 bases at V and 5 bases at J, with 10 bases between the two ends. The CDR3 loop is CASSEQGTYGYTF. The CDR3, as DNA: TGCGCCAGCAGTGAACAAGGGACTTATGGCTACACCTTC.

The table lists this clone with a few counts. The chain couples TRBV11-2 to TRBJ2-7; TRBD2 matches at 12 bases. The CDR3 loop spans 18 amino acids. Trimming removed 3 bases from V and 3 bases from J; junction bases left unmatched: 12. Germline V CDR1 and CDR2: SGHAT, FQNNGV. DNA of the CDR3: TGTGCCAGCAGCTTCTCCACCCCCGGGACTAGCGGGTACTACGAGCAGTACTTC. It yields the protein CASSFSTPGTSGYYEQYF.

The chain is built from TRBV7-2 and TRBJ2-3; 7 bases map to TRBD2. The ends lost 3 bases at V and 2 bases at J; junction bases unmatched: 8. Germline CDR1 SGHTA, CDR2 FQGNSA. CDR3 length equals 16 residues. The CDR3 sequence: CASSFLGGSYTDTQYF. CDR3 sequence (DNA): TGTGCCAGCAGCTTCCTAGGCGGGAGTTACACAGATACGCAGTATTTT.

CDR3 in amino acids: CASSTGQGNTEAFF. The CDR3 bases are TGTGCCAGCTCAACCGGACAGGGGAACACTGAAGCTTTCTTT. This chain joins TRBV18 and TRBJ1-1, with 8 bases lining up with TRBD1. Germline V gene sequence: CDR1 KGHSH, CDR2 LQKENI. CDR3 length equals 14 residues. Trimming at V came to 5 bases and at J to 1 base, leaving 3 bases not matched to a gene.

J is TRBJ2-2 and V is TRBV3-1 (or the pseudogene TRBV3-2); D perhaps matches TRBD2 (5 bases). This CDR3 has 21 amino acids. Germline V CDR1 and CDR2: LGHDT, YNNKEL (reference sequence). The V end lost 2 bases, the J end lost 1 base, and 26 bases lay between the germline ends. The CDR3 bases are TGTGCCAGCAGCCAATCTCCGGACGAGTTTCAAATCGGGGTGAACACCGGGGAGCTGTTTTTT. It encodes CASSQSPDEFQIGVNTGELFF.

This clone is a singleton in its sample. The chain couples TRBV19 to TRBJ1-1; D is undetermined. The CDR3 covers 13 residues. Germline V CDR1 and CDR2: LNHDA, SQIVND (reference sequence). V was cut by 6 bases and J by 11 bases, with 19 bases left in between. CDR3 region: CASRGNPQNGAFF. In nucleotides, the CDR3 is TGTGCCAGTAGGGGCAACCCACAAAATGGGGCTTTCTTT.

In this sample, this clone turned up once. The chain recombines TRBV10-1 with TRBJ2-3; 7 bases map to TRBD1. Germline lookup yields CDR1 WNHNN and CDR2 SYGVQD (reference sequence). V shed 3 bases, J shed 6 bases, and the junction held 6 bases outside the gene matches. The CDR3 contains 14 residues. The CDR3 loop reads CASSELQGVDTQYF. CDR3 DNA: TGCGCCAGCAGTGAATTGCAGGGGGTCGATACGCAGTATTTT.

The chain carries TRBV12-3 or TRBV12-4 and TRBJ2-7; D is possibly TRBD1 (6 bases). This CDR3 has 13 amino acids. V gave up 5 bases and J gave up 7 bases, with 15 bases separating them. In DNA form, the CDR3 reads TGTGCCAGCAGTCCAGGCAGGGGCTGGGAGCAGTACGTC. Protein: CASSPGRGWEQYV.

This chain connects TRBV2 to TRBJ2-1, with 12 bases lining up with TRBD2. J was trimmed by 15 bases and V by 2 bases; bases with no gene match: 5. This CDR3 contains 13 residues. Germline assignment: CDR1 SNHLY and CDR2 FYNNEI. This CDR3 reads CASSELAGGLLFF. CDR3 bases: TGTGCCAGCAGTGAACTAGCGGGAGGGCTTCTGTTCTTC.

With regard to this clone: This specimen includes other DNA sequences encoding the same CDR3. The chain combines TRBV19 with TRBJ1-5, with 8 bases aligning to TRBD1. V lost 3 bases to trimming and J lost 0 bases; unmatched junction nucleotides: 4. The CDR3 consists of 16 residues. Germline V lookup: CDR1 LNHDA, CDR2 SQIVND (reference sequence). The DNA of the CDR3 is TGTGCCAGTAGTATCGGGACAGGATATAGCAATCAGCCCCAGCATTTT. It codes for CASSIGTGYSNQPQHF.

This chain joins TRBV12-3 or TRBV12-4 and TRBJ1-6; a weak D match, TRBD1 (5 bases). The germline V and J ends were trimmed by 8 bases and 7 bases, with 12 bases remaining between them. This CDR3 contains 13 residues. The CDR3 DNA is TGTGCCAGCTCGCGGGGGTACAATTCACCCCTCCACTTT. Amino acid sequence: CASSRGYNSPLHF.

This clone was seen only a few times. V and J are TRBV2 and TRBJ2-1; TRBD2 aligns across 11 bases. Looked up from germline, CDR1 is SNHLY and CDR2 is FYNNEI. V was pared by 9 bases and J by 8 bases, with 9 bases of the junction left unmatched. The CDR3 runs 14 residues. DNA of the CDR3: TGTGCCAGGTATAGCGGGAGGGCCTCCGATGAGCAGTTCTTC. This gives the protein CARYSGRASDEQFF. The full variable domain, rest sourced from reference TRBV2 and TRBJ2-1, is EPEVTQTPSHQVTQMGQEVILRCVPISNHLYFYWYRQILGQKVEFLVSFYNNEISEKSEIFDDQFSVERPDGSNFTLKIRSTKLEDSAMYFCARYSGRASDEQFFGPGTRLTVL.

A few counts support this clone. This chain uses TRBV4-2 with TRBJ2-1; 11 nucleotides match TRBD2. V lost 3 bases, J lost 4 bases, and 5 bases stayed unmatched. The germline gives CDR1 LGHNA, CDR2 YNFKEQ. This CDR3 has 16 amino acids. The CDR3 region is CASSHETSGSYNEQFF. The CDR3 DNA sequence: TGTGCCAGCAGCCATGAAACTAGCGGGAGTTACAATGAGCAGTTCTTC.

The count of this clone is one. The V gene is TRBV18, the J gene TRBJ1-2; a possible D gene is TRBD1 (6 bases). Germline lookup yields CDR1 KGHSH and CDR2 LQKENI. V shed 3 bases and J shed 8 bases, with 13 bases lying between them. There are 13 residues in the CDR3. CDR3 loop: CASSPRTDSGYTF. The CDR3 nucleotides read TGTGCCAGCTCACCGAGGACAGACAGCGGCTACACCTTC.

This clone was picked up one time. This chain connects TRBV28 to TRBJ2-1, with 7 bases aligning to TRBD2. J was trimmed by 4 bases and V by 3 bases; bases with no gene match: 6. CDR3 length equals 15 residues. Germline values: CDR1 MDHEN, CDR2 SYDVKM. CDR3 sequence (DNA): TGTGCCAGCAGTTTCGGACTAGGGATATACAATGAGCAGTTCTTC. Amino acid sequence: CASSFGLGIYNEQFF.

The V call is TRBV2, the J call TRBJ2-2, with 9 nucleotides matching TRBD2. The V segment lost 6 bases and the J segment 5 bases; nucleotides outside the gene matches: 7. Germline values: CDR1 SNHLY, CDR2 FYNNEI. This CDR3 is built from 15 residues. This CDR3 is CASRKGLASTGELFF. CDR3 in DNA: TGTGCCAGCAGGAAAGGACTAGCGAGTACCGGGGAGCTGTTTTTT.

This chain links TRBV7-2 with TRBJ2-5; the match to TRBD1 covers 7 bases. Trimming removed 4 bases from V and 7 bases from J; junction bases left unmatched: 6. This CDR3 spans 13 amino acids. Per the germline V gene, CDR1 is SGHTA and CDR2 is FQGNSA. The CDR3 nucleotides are TGTGCCAGCAGCTCGCAGGGGGAAGGGACCCAGTACTTC. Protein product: CASSSQGEGTQYF.

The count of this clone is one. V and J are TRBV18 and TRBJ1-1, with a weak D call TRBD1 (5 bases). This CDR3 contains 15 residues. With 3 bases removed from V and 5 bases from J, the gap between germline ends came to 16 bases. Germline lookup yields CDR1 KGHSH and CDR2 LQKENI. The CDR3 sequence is CASSPPAGAGTEAFF. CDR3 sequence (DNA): TGTGCCAGCTCACCTCCCGCTGGGGCAGGTACTGAAGCTTTCTTT.

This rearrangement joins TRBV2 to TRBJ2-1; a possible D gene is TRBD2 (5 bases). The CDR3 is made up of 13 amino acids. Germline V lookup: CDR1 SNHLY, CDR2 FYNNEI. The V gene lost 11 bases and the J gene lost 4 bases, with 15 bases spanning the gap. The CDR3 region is CALLEAEYNEQFF. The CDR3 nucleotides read TGTGCCCTCCTGGAGGCGGAGTACAATGAGCAGTTCTTC.

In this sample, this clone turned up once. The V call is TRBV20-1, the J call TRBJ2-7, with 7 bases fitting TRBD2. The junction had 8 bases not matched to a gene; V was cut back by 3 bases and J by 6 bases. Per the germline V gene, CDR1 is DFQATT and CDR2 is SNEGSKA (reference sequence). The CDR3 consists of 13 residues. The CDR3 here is CSASPRGSGEQYV. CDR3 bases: TGCAGTGCTAGTCCCCGCGGGAGTGGCGAGCAGTACGTC.

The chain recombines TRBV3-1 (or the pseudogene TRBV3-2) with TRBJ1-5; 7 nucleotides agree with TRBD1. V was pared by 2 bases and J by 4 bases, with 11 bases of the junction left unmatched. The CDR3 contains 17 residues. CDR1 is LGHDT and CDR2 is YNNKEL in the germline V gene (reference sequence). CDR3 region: CASSQITGTEFNQPQHF. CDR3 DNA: TGTGCCAGCAGCCAAATTACCGGGACAGAGTTTAATCAGCCCCAGCATTTT.

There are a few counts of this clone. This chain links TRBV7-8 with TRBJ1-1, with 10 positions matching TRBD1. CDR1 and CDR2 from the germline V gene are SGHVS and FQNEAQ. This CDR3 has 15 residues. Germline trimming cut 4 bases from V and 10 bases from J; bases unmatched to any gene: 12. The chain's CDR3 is CASSYVSGTGDVAFF. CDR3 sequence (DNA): TGTGCCAGCAGCTACGTTTCCGGGACAGGGGACGTAGCTTTCTTT.

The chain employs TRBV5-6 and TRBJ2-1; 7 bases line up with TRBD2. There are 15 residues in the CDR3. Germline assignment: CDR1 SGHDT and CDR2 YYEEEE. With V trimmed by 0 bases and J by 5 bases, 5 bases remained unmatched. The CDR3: CASSLAGGSNNEQFF. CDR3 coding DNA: TGTGCCAGCAGCTTGGCGGGGGGAAGTAACAATGAGCAGTTCTTC. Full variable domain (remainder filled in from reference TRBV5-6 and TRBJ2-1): DAGVTQSPTHLIKTRGQQVTLRCSPKSGHDTVSWYQQALGQGPQFIFQYYEEEERQRGNFPDRFSGHQFPNYSSELNVNALLLGDSALYLCASSLAGGSNNEQFFGPGTRLTVL.

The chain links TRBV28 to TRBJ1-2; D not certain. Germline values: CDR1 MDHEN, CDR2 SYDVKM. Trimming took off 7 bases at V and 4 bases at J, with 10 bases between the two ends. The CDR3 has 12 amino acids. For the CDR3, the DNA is TGTGCCAGCACCCCTTTCGGCTATGGCTACACCTTC. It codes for CASTPFGYGYTF.